The 18 T cell receptor beta chains listed next were all sequenced from one sample in a study of cytomegalovirus exposure and HLA in healthy donors. TCRdb's copy holds only in-frame clones and misses some; the assay was immunoSEQ multiplex PCR. The table records about 170,000 clones, roughly 90% of them present only once. The sample comprised PBMCs. These receptors originate from a woman in her twenties or thirties in good health and CMV-seronegative.

V is TRBV7-3 and J is TRBJ2-1; D is possibly TRBD1 (6 bases). The germline V gene has CDR1 SGHTA and CDR2 FQGTGA. The CDR3 sequence is 14 residues long. The V and J ends lost 5 bases and 13 bases respectively, with 21 bases between them. The CDR3 region is CASSTTPGEGDQFF. CDR3 DNA sequence: TGTGCCAGCAGCACGACCCCCGGTGAGGGGGATCAGTTCTTC. Complete variable domain (other parts from reference TRBV7-3 and TRBJ2-1): GAGVSQTPSNKVTEKGKYVELRCDPISGHTALYWYRQSLGQGPEFLIYFQGTGAADDSGLPNDRFFAVRPEGSVSTLKIQRTERGDSAVYLCASSTTPGEGDQFFGPGTRLTVL.

V and J are TRBV4-3 and TRBJ2-7; possible D gene TRBD1, 5 bases. The CDR3 extends over 15 amino acids. Germline values: CDR1 LGHNA, CDR2 YSLEER. V lost 4 bases, J lost 0 bases, and 13 bases lay in between. The CDR3 loop is CASSPANRFSYEQYF. Here the CDR3 DNA reads TGCGCCAGCAGCCCCGCCAACAGGTTCTCCTACGAGCAGTACTTC.

The chain carries TRBV29-1 and TRBJ1-4; D is unclear. The CDR3 totals 15 residues. Germline-derived CDR1 and CDR2 are SQVTM and ANQGSEA. Trimming took 2 bases from V and 0 from J, leaving 10 bases between them. CDR3 in amino acids: CSVELVLATNEKLFF. In DNA form, the CDR3 reads TGCAGCGTTGAATTAGTTCTAGCAACTAATGAAAAACTGTTTTTT.

The gene calls are TRBV28 and TRBJ2-4; D perhaps matches TRBD2 (6 bases). The germline V gene encodes CDR1 MDHEN and CDR2 SYDVKM. The V end was cut by 7 bases, the J end by 6 bases, with 13 bases between. CDR3 size: 13 residues. CDR3 nucleotide sequence: TGTGCCAGCACGTACGGGGGTATAAACATTCAGTACTTC. It encodes CASTYGGINIQYF.

V usage is TRBV9 and J usage is TRBJ1-3; D remains unclear. From germline, CDR1 is SGDLS and CDR2 YYNGEE. Trimming stripped 1 base from V and 4 bases from J, with 6 bases between. CDR3 length: 13 residues. CDR3 amino acids: CASSVSPGNTIYF. In DNA form, the CDR3 reads TGTGCCAGCAGCGTATCCCCGGGAAACACCATATATTTT.

The chain couples TRBV29-1 to TRBJ2-6; D not certain. The CDR3 totals 16 residues. Trimming took off 1 base at V and 0 bases at J, with 10 bases between the two ends. Germline V gene data show CDR1 as SQVTM and CDR2 as ANQGSEA. The CDR3, as DNA: TGCAGCGTTGAAGGTCCGGGCTCCTCTGGGGCCAACGTCCTGACTTTC. Encoded protein: CSVEGPGSSGANVLTF. The full variable domain, completed using reference TRBV29-1 and TRBJ2-6, is SAVISQKPSRDICQRGTSLTIQCQVDSQVTMMFWYRQQPGQSLTLIATANQGSEATYESGFVIDKFPISRPNLTFSTLTVSNMSPEDSSIYLCSVEGPGSSGANVLTFGAGSRLTVL.

The chain couples TRBV5-1 to TRBJ2-5, with 10 bases fitting TRBD1. Germline values: CDR1 SGHRS, CDR2 YFSETQ. J gave up 5 bases and V 0 bases, and 7 bases lay outside the gene matches. This CDR3 region has 16 residues. CDR3 residues: CASSLGLGDRGETQYF. DNA of the CDR3: TGCGCCAGCAGCTTGGGATTAGGGGACAGGGGTGAGACCCAGTACTTC.

This chain uses TRBV7-8 with TRBJ2-3; TRBD2 matches 7 bases. The CDR3 covers 15 residues. CDR1 is SGHVS and CDR2 is FQNEAQ in the germline V gene. The V and J ends lost 3 bases and 2 bases, in that order; junction bases with no gene match: 5. CDR3 DNA: TGTGCCAGCAGCTTGGCGGGAGTGCCCACAGATACGCAGTATTTT. Its translation: CASSLAGVPTDTQYF. The entire variable domain, with the rest obtained from reference TRBV7-8 and TRBJ2-3, is as follows: GAGVSQSPRYKVAKRGQDVALRCDPISGHVSLFWYQQALGQGPEFLTYFQNEAQLDKSGLPSDRFFAERPEGSVSTLKIQRTQQEDSAVYLCASSLAGVPTDTQYFGPGTRLTVL.

V usage is TRBV11-3 and J usage is TRBJ2-7; D gene ambiguous. CDR1 and CDR2 from the germline V gene are SGHNT and YENEEA. The CDR3 totals 14 residues. V was shortened by 5 bases and J by 0 bases, with 11 bases between the two germline ends. The CDR3, as DNA: TGTGCCAGCAGCCCGACACTTTTCTCCTACGAGCAGTACTTC. It yields the protein CASSPTLFSYEQYF. The entire variable domain, with the rest obtained from reference TRBV11-3 and TRBJ2-7, is as follows: EAGVVQSPRYKIIEKKQPVAFWCNPISGHNTLYWYLQNLGQGPELLIRYENEEAVDDSQLPKDRFSAERLKGVDSTLKIQPAELGDSAVYLCASSPTLFSYEQYFGPGTRLTVT.

The J gene is TRBJ1-5, the V gene TRBV11-2, with unresolved D. There are 13 residues in the CDR3. Trimming cost V 3 bases and J 8 bases, with 11 bases left between them. CDR1 and CDR2 from the germline V gene are SGHAT and FQNNGV. The DNA of the CDR3 is TGTGCCAGCAGCTTGGGTTATGGTGAGCCCCAGCATTTT. Residues: CASSLGYGEPQHF.

The chain recombines TRBV15 with TRBJ1-1; D gene ambiguous. The CDR3 is made up of 13 amino acids. The V and J ends lost 5 bases and 0 bases respectively, with 7 bases between them. In germline, CDR1 is LNHNV, CDR2 YYDKDF (reference sequence). CDR3 sequence: CATSRVMNTEAFF. CDR3 bases: TGTGCCACCAGCCGGGTGATGAACACTGAAGCTTTCTTT.

V gene TRBV7-9 combines with J gene TRBJ2-5; D not resolved. V dropped 6 bases and J dropped 1 base, with 6 bases sitting between them. Per germline, CDR1 SEHNR and CDR2 FQNEAQ (reference sequence). CDR3 size: 12 residues. This chain's CDR3 is CASSHPQETQYF. The CDR3, as DNA: TGTGCCAGCAGTCATCCCCAAGAGACCCAGTACTTC.

V gene TRBV15 combines with J gene TRBJ1-4, with TRBD1 identical over 9 bases. Germline lookup yields CDR1 LNHNV and CDR2 YYDKDF (reference sequence). V shed 3 bases, J shed 7 bases, and the junction held 3 bases outside the gene matches. This CDR3 is built from 14 residues. CDR3 loop: CATSSGQGTEKLFF. CDR3 bases: TGTGCCACCAGCAGCGGACAGGGGACTGAAAAACTGTTTTTT.

This clone was picked up one time. The J gene is TRBJ1-1, the V gene TRBV14, with D unclear. The germline V and J ends were trimmed by 0 bases and 7 bases, with 3 bases remaining between them. The length of the CDR3 is 11 residues. CDR1 SGHDN and CDR2 FVKESK come from the germline V gene. Here the CDR3 DNA reads TGTGCCAGCAGCCAAGAGGGTGAAGCTTTCTTT. The encoded protein is CASSQEGEAFF.

CDR3 amino acids: CASSSREAFF. CDR3 DNA sequence: TGTGCCAGCAGTTCTCGCGAAGCTTTCTTT. The chain is built from TRBV28 and TRBJ1-1; D is unresolved. Germline V gives CDR1 MDHEN, CDR2 SYDVKM. Trimming stripped 4 bases from V and 8 bases from J, with 5 bases between. This CDR3 is 10 amino acids long.

This chain uses TRBV6-5 with TRBJ1-6; D not certain. V gave up 2 bases and J gave up 7 bases, with 6 bases separating them. The CDR3 is 13 amino acids. CDR1 and CDR2 from the germline V gene are MNHEY and SVGAGI. The CDR3 protein is CASSYNINSPLHF. For the CDR3, the DNA is TGTGCCAGCAGTTACAACATAAATTCACCCCTCCACTTT.

This chain connects TRBV28 to TRBJ1-1, with 7 bases identical to TRBD1. The CDR3 covers 17 residues. In germline, CDR1 is MDHEN, CDR2 SYDVKM. The ends lost 8 bases at V and 2 bases at J; junction bases unmatched: 17. CDR3 nucleotides: TGTGCCAGCGCGAGCCACAGGGGCTCCGGCCCTAACACTGAAGCTTTCTTT. Protein product: CASASHRGSGPNTEAFF.

This clone was counted a few times. The chain couples TRBV7-2 to TRBJ2-6; a possible D gene is TRBD1 (5 bases). The germline V gene encodes CDR1 SGHTA and CDR2 FQGNSA. The V end lost 1 base, the J end lost 4 bases, and 8 bases lay between the germline ends. This CDR3 has 15 amino acids. CDR3 loop: CASSLEGLGANVLTF. CDR3 nucleotides: TGTGCCAGCAGCTTAGAGGGGCTCGGGGCCAACGTCCTGACTTTC.